Following are 27 T cell receptor beta chains from one sample sequenced in a study of blood T cell repertoires in COVID-19. Sequenced by immunoSEQ multiplex PCR; TCRdb stores in-frame clones only, minus some. Found here are fewer than 350,000 clones, roughly 90% of them singletons; the top ten hold 1.5% to 2%. Sample: PBMCs or T cells enriched from blood (not recorded which). Receptors were obtained from a woman younger than 30 with acute COVID-19.

The CDR3 DNA follows: TGTGCCATCAGTGAGGGAGGGAACATTCAGTACTTC. This codes for CAISEGGNIQYF. The J gene is TRBJ2-4, the V gene TRBV10-3; TRBD2 is a possible D gene (6 bases). V was pared by 2 bases and J by 7 bases, with 6 bases between. The CDR3 has 12 residues. The germline V gene encodes CDR1 ENHRY and CDR2 SYGVKD.

The CDR3 region is CASSVRQGASTEAFF. DNA for the CDR3: TGTGCCAGTAGTGTTAGACAGGGGGCCAGCACTGAAGCTTTCTTT. This chain joins TRBV19 and TRBJ1-1; TRBD1 matches 10 bases. In germline, CDR1 is LNHDA, CDR2 SQIVND (reference sequence). V shed 5 bases, J shed 4 bases, and the junction held 7 bases outside the gene matches. This CDR3 contains 15 residues. The whole variable domain, remainder taken from reference TRBV19 and TRBJ1-1, is DGGITQSPKYLFRKEGQNVTLSCEQNLNHDAMYWYRQDPGQGLRLIYYSQIVNDFQKGDIAEGYSVSREKKESFPLTVTSAQKNPTAFYLCASSVRQGASTEAFFGQGTRLTVV.

This clone appeared a single time. V is TRBV4-1 and J is TRBJ2-7; TRBD1 is a possible D gene (6 bases). Trimming cost V 4 bases and J 5 bases, with 21 bases left between them. The germline V gene encodes CDR1 MGHRA and CDR2 YSYEKL. This CDR3 has 16 residues. The CDR3 protein is CASSPKDSLRGDEQYF. The DNA of the CDR3 is TGCGCCAGCAGCCCGAAGGACAGTCTACGAGGGGACGAGCAGTACTTC.

V is TRBV7-6 and J is TRBJ2-3, with a possible D match to TRBD2 (6 bases). Germline V lookup: CDR1 SGHVS, CDR2 FNYEAQ. This CDR3 comprises 15 residues. Trimming removed 1 base from V and 1 base from J, with 9 bases in between. The CDR3 DNA reads as TGTGCCAGCAGCTTAGAAAGCGGGCGCACAGATACGCAGTATTTT. Protein: CASSLESGRTDTQYF.

V gene TRBV19 combines with J gene TRBJ2-1; TRBD2 matches at 15 bases. Germline values: CDR1 LNHDA, CDR2 SQIVND (reference sequence). Germline trimming cut 5 bases from V and 7 bases from J; bases unmatched to any gene: 24. The CDR3 has 22 residues. Written as DNA, the CDR3 is TGTGCCAGTAGTCGCTGGACTAGCGGGAGGGCCAGAGGCCGTCCACGGGATAATGAGCAGTTCTTC. Protein: CASSRWTSGRARGRPRDNEQFF.

The chain employs TRBV19 and TRBJ1-5, with TRBD1 matching 9 bases. The germline V gene has CDR1 LNHDA and CDR2 SQIVND (reference sequence). The V segment lost 4 bases and the J segment 5 bases; nucleotides outside the gene matches: 9. The CDR3 totals 16 residues. Here the CDR3 reads CASSNSPDRGYQPQHF. As DNA, the CDR3 is TGTGCCAGTAGTAATTCACCGGACAGGGGTTATCAGCCCCAGCATTTT.

This clone has a single count. This sequence joins TRBV27 and TRBJ2-7; TRBD2 agrees at 7 bases. Germline V CDR1 and CDR2: MNHEY, SMNVEV (reference sequence). After removal of 5 bases from V and 5 bases from J, the junction contained 12 bases not matched to a gene. The CDR3 consists of 15 residues. The CDR3 region is CASSPRIGRSHEQYF. The CDR3 nucleotides read TGTGCCAGCAGTCCTCGCATCGGGAGGAGCCACGAGCAGTACTTC.

The chain couples TRBV6-5 to TRBJ2-2, with 11 bases matching TRBD1. The CDR3 is made up of 14 amino acids. Unmatched junction bases numbered 4, after V lost 6 bases and J lost 7 bases. Germline V gene lookup returns CDR1 MNHEY and CDR2 SVGAGI. CDR3 nucleotide sequence: TGTGCCAGCAGCCAGGACAGGGGGCGCGGGGAGCTGTTTTTT. Residues: CASSQDRGRGELFF.

The chain links TRBV7-6 to TRBJ1-3; a weak D match, TRBD1 (5 bases). Germline lookup yields CDR1 SGHVS and CDR2 FNYEAQ. This CDR3 is built from 14 residues. V was shortened by 5 bases and J by 4 bases, with 12 bases between the two germline ends. In DNA form, the CDR3 reads TGTGCCAGCAGCCAGCAGGGCGCCGGAAACACCATATATTTT. This encodes CASSQQGAGNTIYF. The full variable domain, completed using reference TRBV7-6 and TRBJ1-3, is GAGVSQSPRYKVTKRGQDVALRCDPISGHVSLYWYRQALGQGPEFLTYFNYEAQQDKSGLPNDRFSAERPEGSISTLTIQRTEQRDSAMYRCASSQQGAGNTIYFGEGSWLTVV.

The CDR3 DNA reads as TGTGCCAGCAGCCCATGGACTCTAAGCTCCTACAATGAGCAGTTCTTC. Protein: CASSPWTLSSYNEQFF. The J gene is TRBJ2-1, the V gene TRBV6-2 or TRBV6-3; the D gene is possibly TRBD2 (5 bases). Trimming stripped 6 bases from V and 0 bases from J, with 15 bases between. In germline, CDR1 is MNHEY, CDR2 SVGEGT. The CDR3 has 16 residues.

V usage is TRBV28 and J usage is TRBJ1-5; tentative D call: TRBD1 (6 bases). CDR3 length: 14 residues. V dropped 7 bases and J dropped 4 bases, with 14 bases sitting between them. Germline V gene data show CDR1 as MDHEN and CDR2 as SYDVKM. The CDR3 DNA reads TGTGCCAGCACCCCGGGGGGCCGGAATCAGCCCCAGCATTTT. Its protein is CASTPGGRNQPQHF.

This rearrangement joins TRBV6-5 to TRBJ2-3; the D gene is possibly TRBD2 (5 bases). Trimming took 6 bases from V and 2 from J, leaving 15 bases between them. The CDR3 is 15 amino acids. The V gene's germline CDR1 is MNHEY and CDR2 SVGAGI. CDR3 sequence (DNA): TGTGCCAGCAGGCGCGCGGGCCATCACACAGATACGCAGTATTTT. Translating it yields CASRRAGHHTDTQYF.

This clone occurred once. This sequence joins TRBV10-3 and TRBJ2-7, with D maybe TRBD2 (5 bases). From germline, CDR1 is ENHRY and CDR2 SYGVKD. Trimming took 4 bases from V and 4 from J, leaving 11 bases between them. The CDR3 is 13 residues long. CDR3 DNA: TGTGCCATCAGTGGAGGGTCTGGGTACGAGCAGTACTTC. Protein sequence: CAISGGSGYEQYF.

About this clone itself: The same CDR3 arises from other DNA sequences in this sample as well. The chain joins TRBV25-1 to TRBJ2-6; tentatively, D is TRBD2 (6 bases). The CDR3 is 18 residues long. V was cut by 2 bases and J by 0 bases, with 14 bases left in between. Germline V gene sequence: CDR1 MGHDK, CDR2 SYGVNS. The CDR3, as DNA: TGTGCCAGCAGTGAAAGGGCGGGGAAAGCCTCTGGGGCCAACGTCCTGACTTTC. Translated, it gives CASSERAGKASGANVLTF.

V gene TRBV18 combines with J gene TRBJ2-1; 8 bases fit TRBD2. Germline CDR1 is KGHSH and CDR2 is LQKENI. V shed 2 bases, J shed 13 bases, and the junction held 7 bases outside the gene matches. This CDR3 comprises 13 residues. The CDR3 region is CASSPGAGEYQFF. CDR3 DNA sequence: TGTGCCAGCTCACCAGGAGCGGGAGAGTATCAGTTCTTC.

This clone was recorded once. The CDR3 reads CASSFRVVQSSYNEQFF. The CDR3 DNA reads TGCGCCAGCAGCTTCCGGGTGGTCCAGAGCTCCTACAATGAGCAGTTCTTC. The chain links TRBV5-1 to TRBJ2-1; D call uncertain. Trimming left V 2 bases short and J 0 bases short, with 15 bases between. CDR1 is SGHRS, CDR2 YFSETQ, per germline. This CDR3 has 17 residues.

The chain recombines TRBV19 with TRBJ2-1; 9 nucleotides agree with TRBD2. Germline V lookup: CDR1 LNHDA, CDR2 SQIVND (reference sequence). V shed 6 bases, J shed 7 bases, and the junction held 10 bases outside the gene matches. This CDR3 is 15 amino acids long. Written as DNA, the CDR3 is TGTGCCAGTAGCCTATTAGCGGGAGAGACTAATGAGCAGTTCTTC. As protein: CASSLLAGETNEQFF.

The gene calls are TRBV5-1 and TRBJ1-3; D is perhaps TRBD1 (6 bases). V lost 3 bases and J lost 2, with 15 bases in between. The CDR3 runs 16 residues. The germline V gene encodes CDR1 SGHRS and CDR2 YFSETQ. CDR3 nucleotides: TGCGCCAGCAGCTCCCAACAGGGTTTCACTGGAAACACCATATATTTT. It translates to CASSSQQGFTGNTIYF.

The table lists this clone with a count of one. This chain uses TRBV11-2 with TRBJ2-7; no clear D. CDR3 length: 14 residues. Trimming pared 5 bases from V and 0 bases from J, leaving 11 bases between. The germline V gene encodes CDR1 SGHAT and CDR2 FQNNGV. The CDR3 loop is CASSTLLRSYEQYF. The DNA of the CDR3 is TGTGCCAGCAGCACCCTTCTACGCTCCTACGAGCAGTACTTC. The full variable domain, completed using reference TRBV11-2 and TRBJ2-7, is EAGVAQSPRYKIIEKRQSVAFWCNPISGHATLYWYQQILGQGPKLLIQFQNNGVVDDSQLPKDRFSAERLKGVDSTLKIQPAKLEDSAVYLCASSTLLRSYEQYFGPGTRLTVT.

This chain joins TRBV4-1 and TRBJ1-3, with D unclear. Deletions cut 0 bases from V and 0 bases from J, with 6 bases between. The CDR3 is 15 residues long. CDR1 is MGHRA and CDR2 is YSYEKL in the germline V gene. In nucleotides, the CDR3 is TGCGCCAGCAGCCAAGACCCCTTCTCTGGAAACACCATATATTTT. Protein product: CASSQDPFSGNTIYF.

V gene TRBV7-9 combines with J gene TRBJ2-1; 10 positions agree with TRBD1. This CDR3 is built from 14 residues. V dropped 5 bases and J dropped 7; count of bases not matched to a gene: 5. Germline CDR1 and CDR2: SEHNR and FQNEAQ (reference sequence). In DNA form, the CDR3 reads TGTGCCAGCAGCACTGGGACAGGGGAAAATGAGCAGTTCTTC. Amino acid sequence: CASSTGTGENEQFF.

This clone came up a few times. V gene TRBV11-2 combines with J gene TRBJ2-1, with D possibly TRBD2 on 5 matching bases. V lost 1 base to trimming and J lost 8 bases, with 12 bases between them. Germline loops: CDR1 SGHAT, CDR2 FQNNGV. There are 14 residues in the CDR3. For the CDR3, the DNA is TGTGCCAGCAGCTTAGTCGGGGTAAGGGATGAGCAGTTCTTC. Translating it yields CASSLVGVRDEQFF.

This clone turned up a few times. This chain connects TRBV30 to TRBJ2-1; D uncertain. This CDR3 is built from 12 residues. The germline V gene has CDR1 GTSNPN and CDR2 SVGIG (reference sequence). V gave up 7 bases and J gave up 1 base, with 8 bases separating them. The CDR3 here is CAFDISYNEQFF. The CDR3 coding sequence is TGTGCCTTCGACATTTCCTACAATGAGCAGTTCTTC.

Details on this clone: At one end the junction does not follow the germline gene, possibly because of a read error. The V call is TRBV20-1, the J call TRBJ1-2; a possible D gene is TRBD1 (6 bases). The CDR3 length is 11 residues. CDR1 and CDR2 from the germline V gene are DFQATT and SNEGSKA (reference sequence). In DNA, the CDR3 is TGCAGTGCTCCTGGAGGACAGCGCGGCTCCTTC. It encodes CSAPGGQRGSF.

The chain links TRBV6-1 to TRBJ2-3, with 13 bases aligning to TRBD2. With V trimmed by 3 bases and J by 4 bases, 4 bases remained unmatched. Per the germline V gene, CDR1 is MNHNS and CDR2 is SASEGT. The CDR3 extends over 16 amino acids. CDR3 residues: CASSEWTSGSADTQYF. The CDR3 nucleotides read TGTGCCAGCAGTGAGTGGACTAGCGGGAGTGCAGATACGCAGTATTTT.

V usage is TRBV11-1 and J usage is TRBJ2-7; a possible D gene is TRBD1 (6 bases). The CDR3 is 16 residues long. Looked up from germline, CDR1 is SGHAT and CDR2 is FQDESV (reference sequence). Trimming stripped 3 bases from V and 3 bases from J, with 18 bases between. The CDR3 protein is CASSLSGQIAYYEQYF. CDR3 in DNA: TGTGCCAGCAGCTTGAGCGGACAGATTGCCTACTACGAGCAGTACTTC. The full variable domain, with the rest looked up from reference TRBV11-1 and TRBJ2-7, is EAEVAQSPRYKITEKSQAVAFWCDPISGHATLYWYRQILGQGPELLVQFQDESVVDDSQLPKDRFSAERLKGVDSTLKIQPAELGDSAMYLCASSLSGQIAYYEQYFGPGTRLTVT.

The J gene is TRBJ2-1, the V gene TRBV5-1; TRBD2 agrees at 11 bases. Trimming removed 1 base from V and 4 bases from J; junction bases left unmatched: 4. CDR1 is SGHRS and CDR2 is YFSETQ in the germline V gene. The CDR3 length is 16 residues. The CDR3: CASSLPRLAGYNEQFF. Here the CDR3 DNA reads TGCGCCAGCAGCTTGCCGAGACTAGCGGGATACAATGAGCAGTTCTTC.